This T cell receptor (beta chain) was obtained from a study of circulating tumor DNA in untreated peripheral T-cell lymphoma (dated by TCRdb to the early 2020s). Baseline tumor tissue collected before treatment was sequenced to identify tumor-specific TCR clonotypes. Next-generation sequencing of T-cell receptor sequences was used to monitor peripheral T-cell lymphoma patients receiving frontline treatment on a trial. Its CDR3 holds 12 amino acids, cysteine through phenylalanine. The entry retains the CDR3 DNA only, 36 bases that are in frame from base 1. CDR1 is given as MGHDK and CDR2 as SYGVNS, both from the germline V gene. Clipping removes 8 bases from V and 7 bases from J, with 4 as the unmatched junction base count. What the authors observed across the whole study: Tumor-specific clonotypes were found in 75% to 80% of patients, coming from more than 85% of baseline tissues and about 67% of baseline serum samples.

Library preparation was by the immunoSEQ multiplex PCR assay. TCRdb obtained this table from immuneACCESS and retained in-frame rearrangements with V and J assigned. These tables miss some clones; where compared with another copy, unresolved V genes account for less than half of the shortfall, and the remainder is unexplained. This sample has 2,000 to 2,500 clones in its table, and 60% to 80% of those were observed once. The biggest ten clones account for around 60% of the sample. A remark on this clone: The clone's antigen remains unknown. Base qualities are not recorded, but no much larger clone differs from it by a single base.

This sequence was found in a human donor with peripheral T-cell lymphoma. Rearrangement joined TRBV25-1 to TRBJ2-1, and 8 junction bases match TRBD2. The material sequenced was tumor tissue. CDR3 protein: CASGGLGNEQFF. The DNA sequence is TGTGCCAGCGGGGGACTAGGAAATGAGCAGTTCTTC.